This entry lists 29 T cell receptor beta chains sequenced from one sample in a study of regulatory T cells in long-lasting Graves disease. Time point here: newly diagnosed GD, antithyroid drugs for less than 3 months. Isolated PBMC RNA provided the starting material for the TCR library. For TCR beta, libraries came from iRepertoire HTBI primers and Arm-PCR of CDR3 regions. TCRdb re-called the multiplex PCR reads with MiXCR, one entry per CDR3 protein. The repertoire holds roughly 560,000 distinct CDR3 sequences, about 16% seen once, with about 25% in the top ten. The same sample was also used in a study of T cells in Graves' hyperthyroidism and ophthalmopathy.

Sample: peripheral blood mononuclear cells (PBMCs), taken at new diagnosis, from a patient treated with antithyroid drugs. The receptors were sampled from a woman aged 35-65 years with Graves disease.

The chain is built from TRBV12-3 or TRBV12-4 and TRBJ2-3; 13 positions agree with TRBD2. With V trimmed by 3 bases and J by 1 base, 1 base remained unmatched. The CDR3 length is 16 residues. This chain's CDR3 is CASSFTSGGGTDTQYF. The CDR3 DNA sequence: TGTGCCAGCAGTTTTACTAGCGGGGGGGGCACAGATACGCAGTATTTT.

This clonotype was picked up many times. This sequence joins TRBV2 and TRBJ2-3; 7 bases fit TRBD1. V lost 11 bases, J lost 3 bases, and 8 bases stayed unmatched. CDR1 SNHLY and CDR2 FYNNEI come from the germline V gene. The CDR3 is 13 amino acids. CDR3 amino acids: CASAQGRTDTQYF. CDR3 coding DNA: TGTGCCTCGGCACAGGGGAGAACAGATACGCAGTATTTT. Full variable domain (remainder filled in from reference TRBV2 and TRBJ2-3): EPEVTQTPSHQVTQMGQEVILRCVPISNHLYFYWYRQILGQKVEFLVSFYNNEISEKSEIFDDQFSVERPDGSNFTLKIRSTKLEDSAMYFCASAQGRTDTQYFGPGTRLTVL.

The chain carries TRBV6-1 and TRBJ1-1; D might be TRBD1 (5 bases). Per the germline V gene, CDR1 is MNHNS and CDR2 is SASEGT. Trimming removed 3 bases from V and 4 bases from J, with 12 bases in between. The CDR3 sequence is 14 residues long. CDR3 sequence (DNA): TGTGCCAGCAGTGACGGGGCATCGAGCACTGAAGCTTTCTTT. Translated: CASSDGASSTEAFF.

The rearrangement joins TRBV6-1 to TRBJ1-2; D may be TRBD1 (6 bases). This CDR3 is 12 amino acids long. Germline CDR1 MNHNS, CDR2 SASEGT. Trimming cost V 11 bases and J 7 bases, with 17 bases left between them. The CDR3 DNA follows: TGTGCCGCTGGGGCCAGGGGTGGTGGCTACACCTTC. As protein: CAAGARGGGYTF.

At least ten counts were recorded for this clonotype. The rearrangement joins TRBV7-9 to TRBJ1-3; D perhaps matches TRBD1 (5 bases). CDR3 length: 14 residues. The V gene's germline CDR1 is SEHNR and CDR2 FQNEAQ (reference sequence). V lost 6 bases and J lost 1, with 10 bases in between. CDR3 amino acids: CASSLRGSGNTIYF. CDR3 sequence (DNA): TGTGCCAGCAGTCTCCGGGGGTCTGGAAACACCATATATTTT.

This clonotype has a handful of counts. The chain combines TRBV7-6 with TRBJ1-6; D is undetermined. V was pared by 6 bases and J by 0 bases, with 9 bases between. This CDR3 region has 15 residues. Germline CDR1 SGHVS, CDR2 FNYEAQ. The CDR3 sequence is CASRQINSYNSPLHF. The CDR3 DNA is TGTGCCAGCAGACAAATAAACTCCTATAATTCACCCCTCCACTTT.

This clonotype was seen repeatedly, ten times or more. V is TRBV20-1 and J is TRBJ2-7; D is uncertain. V was clipped by 0 bases and J by 1 base, with 4 bases between them. Germline lookup yields CDR1 DFQATT and CDR2 SNEGSKA (reference sequence). The CDR3 length is 12 residues. The CDR3 spells CSARDLSYEQYF. CDR3 sequence (DNA): TGCAGTGCTAGAGACCTTTCCTACGAGCAGTACTTC.

This rearrangement joins TRBV5-1 to TRBJ2-2, with unresolved D. Deletions cut 3 bases from V and 2 bases from J, with 11 bases between. Per germline, CDR1 SGHRS and CDR2 YFSETQ. CDR3 length: 15 amino acids. The CDR3 DNA reads as TGCGCCAGCAGCTCAATGGGAAGTAACACCGGGGAGCTGTTTTTT. It is translated as CASSSMGSNTGELFF.

This clonotype was detected ten times or more. The rearrangement joins TRBV12-3 or TRBV12-4 to TRBJ1-3; possible D gene TRBD1, 5 bases. CDR3 length equals 14 residues. V lost 7 bases, J lost 4 bases, and 14 bases lay in between. The CDR3 sequence: CASTEDSDGNTIYF. The CDR3 DNA sequence: TGTGCCAGCACCGAAGACAGTGACGGAAACACCATATATTTT.

This clonotype was counted many times. This chain connects TRBV2 to TRBJ1-5; possibly TRBD1 for D (6 bases). This CDR3 is built from 13 residues. The germline CDR1 and CDR2 sequences are SNHLY and FYNNEI. V shed 7 bases and J shed 4 bases, with 11 bases lying between them. As DNA, the CDR3 is TGTGCCAGCACCAGGGGCATAAATCAGCCCCAGCATTTT. Encoded protein: CASTRGINQPQHF.

In its sample, this clonotype was seen many times. V usage is TRBV2 and J usage is TRBJ2-3; D is possibly TRBD2 (6 bases). V was trimmed by 6 bases and J by 2 bases, leaving 9 bases between them. Per the germline V gene, CDR1 is SNHLY and CDR2 is FYNNEI. CDR3 length equals 13 residues. The CDR3 loop reads CASRRDFTDTQYF. As DNA, the CDR3 is TGTGCCAGCAGGCGGGATTTCACAGATACGCAGTATTTT.

The V call is TRBV20-1, the J call TRBJ2-7; 7 positions match TRBD1. CDR1 is DFQATT and CDR2 is SNEGSKA in the germline V gene (reference sequence). The CDR3 length is 12 residues. Trimming removed 6 bases from V and 0 bases from J; junction bases left unmatched: 2. The CDR3 loop is CSAYRGSYEQYF. DNA for the CDR3: TGCAGTGCCTACAGGGGCTCCTACGAGCAGTACTTC.

The chain recombines TRBV6-1 with TRBJ2-3; 13 bases fit TRBD2. Germline CDR1 MNHNS, CDR2 SASEGT. J lost 13 bases, V lost 5 bases, and 24 bases had no gene match. The CDR3 runs 19 residues. The CDR3 protein is CASSTSSWPGLAGRAAKYF. In DNA, the CDR3 is TGTGCCAGCAGTACTTCCTCCTGGCCGGGACTAGCGGGGAGAGCGGCGAAGTATTTT.

This clonotype was picked up many times. The rearrangement joins TRBV19 to TRBJ1-2; 7 bases are shared with TRBD1. CDR1 is LNHDA, CDR2 SQIVND, per germline (reference sequence). The ends lost 7 bases at V and 3 bases at J; junction bases unmatched: 5. CDR3 length: 13 residues. The DNA for the CDR3 is TGTGCCAGTACCCCAACAGGGGACTATGGCTACACCTTC. Protein: CASTPTGDYGYTF.

Many counts were recorded for this clonotype. V gene TRBV2 combines with J gene TRBJ2-2, with unresolved D. CDR3 length equals 14 residues. V lost 6 bases and J lost 6, with 14 bases in between. Germline V CDR1 and CDR2: SNHLY, FYNNEI. Written as DNA, the CDR3 is TGTGCCAGCAGACCGACTTATATGGCCGGGGAGCTGTTTTTT. Its protein product is CASRPTYMAGELFF.

This clonotype was recorded many times. The chain is built from TRBV7-9 and TRBJ1-2; 9 nucleotides line up with TRBD1. This CDR3 has 13 amino acids. V lost 5 bases and J lost 8; bases outside the gene matches: 6. The germline V gene encodes CDR1 SEHNR and CDR2 FQNEAQ (reference sequence). The DNA for the CDR3 is TGTGCCAGCAGCCGGGACAGGGTTTTGGGCTACACCTTC. It is translated as CASSRDRVLGYTF.

This clonotype was recorded a few times. CDR3 in DNA: TGTGCCAGCAGCCCAACAGCTCACTATGGCTACACCTTC. This codes for CASSPTAHYGYTF. The V call is TRBV6-1, the J call TRBJ1-2; D call uncertain. CDR1 is MNHNS, CDR2 SASEGT, per germline. V was cut by 6 bases and J by 3 bases, with 11 bases left in between. This CDR3 spans 13 amino acids.

This clonotype was seen a few times. The rearrangement links TRBV12-3 or TRBV12-4 to TRBJ1-2; D is unclear. The V end lost 5 bases, the J end lost 4 bases, and 17 bases lay between the germline ends. This CDR3 contains 15 residues. The CDR3 loop reads CASSLNADPGYGYTF. CDR3 in DNA: TGTGCCAGCAGTCTAAACGCAGACCCTGGCTATGGCTACACCTTC.

Points on this clonotype: This sequence may be a read error, since a much larger clone differs from it by one base. The chain uses TRBV5-4 and TRBJ2-3; D may be TRBD2 (6 bases). Germline V gene lookup returns CDR1 SGHNT and CDR2 YYREEE (reference sequence). V was trimmed by 1 base and J by 1 base, leaving 13 bases between them. The CDR3 is 16 residues long. This CDR3 is CASSLRLVGGTDTQYF. CDR3 bases: TGTGCCAGCAGCTTGCGACTAGTGGGGGGCACAGATACGCAGTATTTT. Using reference TRBV5-4 and TRBJ2-3 for the parts outside the CDR3, the full variable domain is ETGVTQSPTHLIKTRGQQVTLRCSSQSGHNTVSWYQQALGQGPQFIFQYYREEENGRGNFPPRFSGLQFPNYSSELNVNALELDDSALYLCASSLRLVGGTDTQYFGPGTRLTVL.

This clonotype was recorded many times. At one of its ends the junction is not consistent with the germline gene, which may arise from a read error. The rearrangement joins TRBV18 to TRBJ2-7; TRBD1 matches at 8 bases. Germline V gene sequence: CDR1 KGHSH, CDR2 LQKENI. The CDR3 covers 14 residues. CDR3 nucleotides: TGTGCCAGCTCATCACCGGGACAGGCCTACGAGCAGTACTTC. This sequence encodes CASSSPGQAYEQYF.

The chain joins TRBV20-1 to TRBJ1-6, with D unclear. Trimming removed 3 bases from V and 4 bases from J, with 4 bases in between. Germline V CDR1 and CDR2: DFQATT, SNEGSKA (reference sequence). This CDR3 has 12 amino acids. This CDR3 is CSARDYNSPLHF. DNA for the CDR3: TGCAGTGCTAGGGATTATAATTCACCCCTCCACTTT.

This clonotype was seen repeatedly, ten times or more. The chain combines TRBV4-2 with TRBJ1-2; D unresolved. The CDR3 is 15 residues long. Germline lookup yields CDR1 LGHNA and CDR2 YNFKEQ. V was trimmed by 5 bases and J by 0 bases, leaving 13 bases between them. The CDR3, as DNA: TGTGCCAGCAGCGCTGAGTTAGGAGCTAACTATGGCTACACCTTC. This gives the protein CASSAELGANYGYTF.

In its sample, this clonotype was seen many times. The junction and the germline gene differ at one end; a read error may be behind it. This chain uses TRBV3-1 with TRBJ2-3; D is possibly TRBD1 or TRBD2 (5 bases each). The CDR3 has 13 amino acids. Germline V gives CDR1 LGHDT, CDR2 YNNKEL (reference sequence). The CDR3 DNA sequence: TGTGCCAGCAGCCAAGATAGAGGGGCTACCTCGTACTTC. Translated, it gives CASSQDRGATSYF.

This clonotype showed up many times. The chain is built from TRBV3-1 and TRBJ1-6; the D is unclear. Germline loops: CDR1 LGHDT, CDR2 YNNKEL (reference sequence). The CDR3 runs to 14 residues. V was clipped by 1 base and J by 7 bases, with 8 bases between them. This CDR3 is CASSQGGENSPLHF. The CDR3 DNA sequence: TGTGCCAGCAGCCAAGGTGGAGAAAATTCACCCCTCCACTTT.

This clonotype was counted many times. The rearrangement links TRBV6-2 or TRBV6-3 to TRBJ2-3; D call uncertain. Per germline, CDR1 MNHEY and CDR2 SVGEGT. The CDR3 loop spans 11 amino acids. Deletions cut 2 bases from V and 4 bases from J, with 1 base between. The CDR3 DNA sequence: TGTGCCAGCAGTTACCCAGATACGCAGTATTTT. Protein: CASSYPDTQYF.

V and J are TRBV6-1 and TRBJ1-1; no definite D call. The CDR3 has 14 amino acids. The V gene lost 7 bases and the J gene lost 5 bases, with 17 bases spanning the gap. CDR1 is MNHNS, CDR2 SASEGT, per germline. The CDR3 protein is CASMKAPMGTEAFF. DNA for the CDR3: TGTGCCAGCATGAAGGCCCCGATGGGGACTGAAGCTTTCTTT.

There are many counts of this clonotype. The gene calls are TRBV6-2 or TRBV6-3 and TRBJ2-3, with unresolved D. The CDR3 is 12 amino acids. Trimming shortened V by 6 bases and J by 6 bases, and 10 bases separated the two germline ends. Germline V gene data show CDR1 as MNHEY and CDR2 as SVGEGT. CDR3 nucleotide sequence: TGTGCCAGCAGGGATTGGAAGGATACGCAGTATTTT. It encodes CASRDWKDTQYF.

This chain uses TRBV19 with TRBJ1-2; D ambiguous. The CDR3 consists of 16 residues. V lost 5 bases, J lost 3 bases, and 19 bases lay in between. Germline V gene lookup returns CDR1 LNHDA and CDR2 SQIVND (reference sequence). The CDR3 sequence: CASSSTLLIGHYGYTF. As DNA, the CDR3 is TGTGCCAGTAGTTCAACTCTCCTTATTGGCCACTATGGCTACACCTTC.

This sequence joins TRBV4-1 and TRBJ1-2, with no clear D. The CDR3 has 15 amino acids. Germline V gene data show CDR1 as MGHRA and CDR2 as YSYEKL. V was shortened by 0 bases and J by 1 base, with 9 bases between the two germline ends. DNA of the CDR3: TGCGCCAGCAGCCAAGATTGGATGAGTAACTATGGCTACACCTTC. As protein: CASSQDWMSNYGYTF.